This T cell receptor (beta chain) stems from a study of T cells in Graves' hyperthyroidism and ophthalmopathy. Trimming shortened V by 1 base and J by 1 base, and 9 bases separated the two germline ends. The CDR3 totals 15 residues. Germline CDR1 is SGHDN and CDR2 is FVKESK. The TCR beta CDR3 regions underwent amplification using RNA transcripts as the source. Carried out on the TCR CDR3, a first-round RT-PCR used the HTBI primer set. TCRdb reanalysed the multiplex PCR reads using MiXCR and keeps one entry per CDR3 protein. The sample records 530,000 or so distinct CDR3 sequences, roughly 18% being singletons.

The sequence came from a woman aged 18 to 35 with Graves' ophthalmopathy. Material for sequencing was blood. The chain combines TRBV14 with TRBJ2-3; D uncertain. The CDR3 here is CASSQGWQRTDTQYF. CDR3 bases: TGTGCCAGCAGCCAAGGATGGCAGCGCACAGATACGCAGTATTTT.